A selection of T cell receptor beta chains follows, all from one sample in a study of blood T cell repertoires in COVID-19. The protocol was immunoSEQ multiplex PCR, while the TCRdb copy is restricted to in-frame clones and leaves out a portion. Of 40,000 to 55,000 clones listed, roughly four fifths are singletons. The sequenced material came from peripheral blood. Receptor source: a human donor in a cohort sampled during active COVID-19. CDR3s include the opening cysteine and the closing phenylalanine or tryptophan.

j_gene | v_gene | CDR3aa
TRBJ2-1 | TRBV5-4 | CASSRDRGSNEQFF
TRBJ2-5 | TRBV4-1 | CASSQSSRETQYF
TRBJ2-7 | TRBV5-1 | CASSLGFAGLDEQYF
TRBJ2-3 | TRBV7-9 | CASSLAARYTDTQYF
TRBJ2-3 | TRBV24-1 | CALGGRIIPQIRRGF
TRBJ1-2 | TRBV5-6 | CASSLVQGNYGYTF
TRBJ2-1 | TRBV24-1 | CATSDLERDYEQFF
TRBJ1-1 | TRBV7-2 | CASSQGTAHTEAFF
TRBJ2-7 | TRBV6-5 | CASSLTGTSVSEQYF
TRBJ2-7 | TRBV11-2 | CASSLEDTRSYEQYF
TRBJ1-2 | TRBV3-1/TRBV3-2 | CASSHKGVIHYGYTF
TRBJ1-2 | TRBV11-3 | CASSPAGTGGYGYTF
TRBJ2-5 | TRBV4-2 | CASSQRLAGVGETQYF
TRBJ1-1 | TRBV5-1 | CASSLTRVRNTEAFF
TRBJ2-3 | TRBV12-5 | CASGSGTSSTDTQYF
TRBJ2-7 | TRBV5-6 | CASSLAGVSYEQYF
TRBJ1-2 | TRBV19 | CASSSLTGGGGYTF
TRBJ2-3 | TRBV5-3 | CARSPRLAGGPRTDTQYF
TRBJ2-1 | TRBV6-6 | CASSYLPGTSGSLPFF
TRBJ1-2 | TRBV6-5 | CASTPDRGHGYTF
TRBJ2-7 | TRBV5-1 | CASSSGQASSYEQYF
TRBJ2-5 | TRBV4-2 | CASSQGSLETQYF
TRBJ2-7 | TRBV28 | CASKRGTGGDDEQYF
TRBJ2-3 | TRBV11-2 | CASSSEGGSTQYF
TRBJ2-5 | TRBV18 | CASSRTGQETQYF
TRBJ2-7 | TRBV5-4 | CASSSASDSYEQYF
TRBJ2-7 | TRBV5-1 | CASSLAPGGTSSSYEQYF
TRBJ2-7 | TRBV20-1 | CSARNLEEQYF
TRBJ2-7 | TRBV5-1 | CASSLGQFAYEQYF
TRBJ2-7 | TRBV5-1 | CASRTGQGDLSEQYF
TRBJ1-2 | TRBV10-3 | CAISEGDRDGYTF
TRBJ1-1 | TRBV3-1/TRBV3-2 | CASSHKKEGDRGCTEAFF
TRBJ1-1 | TRBV7-2 | CASSPQAGMNTEAFF
TRBJ2-6 | TRBV7-2 | CASSSGSSGANVLTF
TRBJ2-2 | TRBV4-2 | CASSQDWAETGRNGELFF
TRBJ1-3 | TRBV28 | CASSFPLQGSGNTIYF
TRBJ2-7 | TRBV7-2 | CASSLGASLTLYEQYF
TRBJ1-1 | TRBV5-6 | CASSNTGAGAFF
TRBJ2-1 | TRBV4-1 | CASSRGLAGVSSYNEQFF
TRBJ2-7 | TRBV5-5 | CASSPGGQGAYEQYF
TRBJ1-1 | TRBV5-1 | CASSLTGANTEAFF
TRBJ1-2 | TRBV5-8 | CASSTDRGVGYTF
TRBJ1-4 | TRBV6-5 | CASSPTGGNEKLFF
TRBJ2-7 | TRBV5-1 | CASSRGVAYEQYF
TRBJ2-2 | TRBV5-6 | CASSSGLAGNTGELFF
TRBJ1-2 | TRBV5-5 | CASSPEIGGYGYTF
TRBJ1-2 | TRBV19 | CASGEPRDRDLYGYTF
TRBJ2-1 | TRBV11-1 | CASSPDRGSYNEQFF
TRBJ1-2 | TRBV5-1 | CASSPGQGNGYTF
TRBJ2-7 | TRBV5-1 | CASSYSGEDEQYF
TRBJ2-1 | TRBV28 | CASSFGTDYNEQFF
TRBJ1-5 | TRBV19 | CASSSRRGQPQHF
TRBJ2-7 | TRBV30 | CAWSLGTATYEQYF
TRBJ1-2 | TRBV19 | CASSIDGEGGYTF